This T cell receptor beta chain stems from a study of prognosis after radiotherapy for stage I lung cancer. Study overall: Roughly 14 of the patients presented with newly diagnosed primary stage I lung tumors; roughly five had oligometastatic NSCLC following surgical resection of the primary tumor. Patients (more than twelve men, over five women) were aged roughly 50 to 85, median approximately 77 years.

Amplification of TCR beta CDR3 from genomic DNA used two-round multiplex PCR. Individual primers that were specific to each TRBV and TRBJ gene served in first-round PCR. In TCRdb, the multiplex PCR reads were re-called with MiXCR into one record per CDR3 protein. The sample has roughly 9,000 distinct CDR3 sequences; approximately 60% are singletons. About this clonotype itself: Its antigen is not identified.

The ends were cut back, 10 bases at V and 8 bases at J, with 23 bases in the middle. The CDR3 is 14 residues long. Germline V CDR1 and CDR2: MNHNS, SASEGT. The study's findings and limits: Patients developing distant metastases showed lower Shannon entropy after stereotactic body radiation therapy.

The sequence came from a donor over 45 with non-small cell lung cancer. This material consisted of PBMCs, taken before or after stereotactic body radiation therapy (not recorded which). The chain links TRBV6-1 to TRBJ1-1; D ambiguous. As DNA, the CDR3 is TGTGCCAACCCCATGGGCGGTGGACCGGTGGAAGCTTTCTTT. It encodes CANPMGGGPVEAFF.